Here is one T cell receptor (beta chain) with its context. Distinct nucleotide sequences in the sample also encode this CDR3. Profiling relied on immunoSEQ multiplex PCR, and the TCRdb table lists in-frame clones only, not all of them. The sample holds about 150,000 clones, about 80% seen once. These data belong to a study of blood T cell repertoires in COVID-19. Study-level background: From the United States, Italy and Spain came samples of acute and convalescent COVID-19. From T cells, B-cell-depleted T cells, or PBMCs came the material, which was cDNA or gDNA.

CDR1 and CDR2 (germline): SNHLY, FYNNEI. V gave up 6 bases and J gave up 3 bases; unmatched junction bases: 0. The CDR3 has 15 amino acids. Sequenced material: peripheral blood. The sequence was collected from a human donor in a cohort sampled during active COVID-19. The chain combines TRBV2 with TRBJ2-1; 15 nucleotides align to TRBD2. The CDR3 sequence is CASRGLAGGYNEQFF. CDR3 nucleotides: TGTGCCAGCAGGGGACTAGCGGGGGGCTACAATGAGCAGTTCTTC.